The clone carrying this T cell receptor (beta chain) was seen repeatedly, ten times or more. Using its own MiXCR run on the RT-PCR reads, TCRdb lists one record per CDR3 protein. Among 600,000 to 700,000 distinct CDR3 sequences listed, about 14% were seen once. The data were taken from a study of response to subunit inactivated influenza vaccine. This TCR was recovered from a man aged 45-60 years who received an inactivated influenza vaccine. This material consisted of PBMCs from blood, taken around two weeks before vaccination.

The CDR3 DNA follows: TGTGCCAGCAGTTTAGACGGGCCTAATGAAAAACTGTTTTTT. It translates to CASSLDGPNEKLFF. This chain uses TRBV12-3 or TRBV12-4 with TRBJ1-4; D not certain. The CDR3 consists of 14 residues. The germline V and J ends were trimmed by 1 base and 3 bases, with 6 bases remaining between them.